These 5 T cell receptor beta chains came from one sample sequenced in a study of blood T cell repertoires in COVID-19. Here immunoSEQ multiplex PCR was the method, and the copy in TCRdb shows in-frame clones only, minus some. The repertoire holds around 81,000 clones, with approximately 80% as singletons. Sequences were obtained from peripheral blood. All receptors derive from a human donor in a cohort sampled during active COVID-19.

This clone showed up many times. The gene calls are TRBV5-1 and TRBJ2-3; 10 positions match TRBD2. The CDR3 sequence is 18 residues long. V shed 4 bases and J 7 bases; nucleotides not matched to a gene: 18. Per germline, CDR1 SGHRS and CDR2 YFSETQ. This chain's CDR3 is CASSDFERGGPFQYTQYF. The DNA of the CDR3 is TGCGCCAGCAGCGATTTCGAGCGGGGGGGACCTTTTCAGTATACGCAGTATTTT.

This chain uses TRBV29-1 with TRBJ2-3; D is perhaps TRBD1 (6 bases). V shed 3 bases and J shed 3 bases, with 10 bases lying between them. The CDR3 has 13 amino acids. Germline CDR1 is SQVTM and CDR2 is ANQGSEA. The CDR3 spells CSVELQGTDTQYF. As DNA, the CDR3 is TGCAGCGTTGAGCTACAGGGAACAGATACGCAGTATTTT.

This clone was counted a few times. The chain uses TRBV15 and TRBJ1-5; D perhaps matches TRBD1 (5 bases). Germline V gene sequence: CDR1 LNHNV, CDR2 YYDKDF (reference sequence). The CDR3 sequence is 14 residues long. V lost 1 base to trimming and J lost 9 bases, with 13 bases between them. The CDR3 DNA reads TGTGCCACCAGCAGAGGGGGCGGGGGGGTGCCCCAGCATTTT. Encoded protein: CATSRGGGGVPQHF.

The sample holds a few counts of this clone. Its ends do not fully match the called genes, so a read error is possible. The chain recombines TRBV20-1 with TRBJ1-3, with D possibly being TRBD1 (6 bases). Germline CDR1 DFQATT, CDR2 SNEGSKA (reference sequence). The CDR3 totals 11 residues. The CDR3 bases are TGCAGTGCTATAGGCAAGGGACACCTGGATTTT. Translation: CSAIGKGHLDF.

This clone was seen just once. The chain uses TRBV12-3 or TRBV12-4 and TRBJ2-3; 7 bases map to TRBD2. The ends lost 6 bases at V and 6 bases at J; junction bases unmatched: 6. The CDR3 covers 13 residues. CDR3 nucleotides: TGTGCCAGCAGCAGTACTAGCGTGGATACGCAGTATTTT. Translation: CASSSTSVDTQYF.